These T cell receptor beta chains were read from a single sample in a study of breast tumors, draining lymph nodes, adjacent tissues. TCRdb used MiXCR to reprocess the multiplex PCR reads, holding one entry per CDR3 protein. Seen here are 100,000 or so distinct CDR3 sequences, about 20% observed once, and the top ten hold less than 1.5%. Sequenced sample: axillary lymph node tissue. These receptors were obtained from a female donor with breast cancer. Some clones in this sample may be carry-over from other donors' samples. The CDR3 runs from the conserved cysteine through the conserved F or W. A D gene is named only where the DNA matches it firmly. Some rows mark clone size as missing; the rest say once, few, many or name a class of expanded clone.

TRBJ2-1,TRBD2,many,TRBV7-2,CASSLGVYFTSGGLYNEQFF,TGTGCCAGCAGCTTAGGTGTCTATTTTACTAGCGGGGGACTCTACAATGAGCAGTTCTTC
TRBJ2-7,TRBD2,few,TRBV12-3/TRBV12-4,CASRSCGRPPPGWQYF,TGTGCCAGCAGGTCTTGCGGGAGGCCCCCCCCTGGGTGGCAGTACTTC
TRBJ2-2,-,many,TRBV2,CASSDSSANTGELFF,TGTGCCAGCAGTGACTCTAGCGCGAACACCGGGGAGCTGTTTTTT
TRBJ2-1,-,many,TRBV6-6,CASSSPRDRPPLYNEQFF,TGTGCCAGCAGTTCCCCGCGAGACAGGCCCCCTCTATACAATGAGCAGTTCTTC
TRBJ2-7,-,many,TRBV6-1,CASSEVAYEQYF,TGTGCCAGCAGTGAAGTGGCCTACGAGCAGTACTTC
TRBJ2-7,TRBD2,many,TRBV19,CASSLSSGPTYEQYF,TGTGCCAGTAGTCTATCTAGCGGGCCTACCTACGAGCAGTACTTC
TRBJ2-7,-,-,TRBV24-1,CATSDGLEQYF,TGTGCCACCAGTGATGGACTCGAGCAGTACTTC
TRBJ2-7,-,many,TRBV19,CASSLYPGPLSYEQYF,TGTGCCAGTAGCCTATACCCGGGGCCCTTGTCCTACGAGCAGTACTTC
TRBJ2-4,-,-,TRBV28,CASSPDAADIQYF,TGTGCCAGCAGCCCGGACGCGGCGGACATTCAGTACTTC
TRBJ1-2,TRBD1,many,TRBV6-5,CASSYTTGGFYGYTF,TGTGCCAGCAGTTACACGACAGGGGGCTTCTATGGCTACACCTTC
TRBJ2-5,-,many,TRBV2,CASSEQGETQYF,TGTGCCAGCAGTGAACAGGGAGAGACCCAGTACTTC
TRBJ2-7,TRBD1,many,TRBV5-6,CASSLEGQGLYEQYF,TGTGCCAGCAGCTTGGAAGGACAGGGCCTTTACGAGCAGTACTTC
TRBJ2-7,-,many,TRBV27,CASRKAASYEQYF,TGTGCCAGCAGAAAAGCGGCATCCTACGAGCAGTACTTC
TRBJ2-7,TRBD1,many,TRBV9,CASSPHPGGDSEQYF,TGTGCCAGCAGCCCACATCCAGGGGGAGACTCCGAGCAGTACTTC
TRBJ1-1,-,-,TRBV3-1,CASSETGANTEAFF,TGTGCCAGCAGCGAAACCGGGGCGAACACTGAAGCTTTCTTT
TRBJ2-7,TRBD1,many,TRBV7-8,CASSSPGQGRYEQYF,TGTGCCAGCAGCTCACCGGGACAGGGAAGGTACGAGCAGTACTTC
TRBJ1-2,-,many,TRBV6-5,CASSYSIQISNYGYTF,TGTGCCAGCAGTTACTCCATTCAGATCTCTAACTATGGCTACACCTTC
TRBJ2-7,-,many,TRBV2,CASRGEGSYEQYF,TGTGCCAGCAGGGGGGAAGGCTCCTACGAGCAGTACTTC
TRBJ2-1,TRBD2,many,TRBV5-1,CASSELAGGFAEQFF,TGCGCCAGCAGCGAACTAGCGGGAGGTTTTGCTGAGCAGTTCTTC
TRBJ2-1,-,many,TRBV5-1,CASSTASYNEQFF,TGCGCCAGCAGCACCGCTAGTTACAATGAGCAGTTCTTC
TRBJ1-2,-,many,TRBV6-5,CASSLHRALGYGYTF,TGTGCCAGCAGTTTACACCGGGCCCTCGGCTATGGCTACACCTTC
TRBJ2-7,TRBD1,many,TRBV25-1,CASTGGSYEQYF,TGTGCCAGCACAGGGGGCTCCTACGAGCAGTACTTC
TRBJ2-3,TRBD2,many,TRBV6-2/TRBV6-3,CASSYSVAGEADTQYF,TGTGCCAGCAGTTACTCTGTAGCGGGAGAGGCAGATACGCAGTATTTT